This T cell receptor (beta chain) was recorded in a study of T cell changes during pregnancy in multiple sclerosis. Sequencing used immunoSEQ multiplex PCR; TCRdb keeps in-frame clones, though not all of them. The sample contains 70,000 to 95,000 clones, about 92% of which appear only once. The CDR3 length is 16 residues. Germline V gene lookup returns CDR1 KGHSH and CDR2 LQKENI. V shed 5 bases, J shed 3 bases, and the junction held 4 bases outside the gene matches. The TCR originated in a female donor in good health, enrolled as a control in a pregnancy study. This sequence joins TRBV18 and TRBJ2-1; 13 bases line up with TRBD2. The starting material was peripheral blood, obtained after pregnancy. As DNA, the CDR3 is TGTGCCAGCTCATCGACTAGCGGGGGGTACTACAATGAGCAGTTCTTC. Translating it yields CASSSTSGGYYNEQFF.